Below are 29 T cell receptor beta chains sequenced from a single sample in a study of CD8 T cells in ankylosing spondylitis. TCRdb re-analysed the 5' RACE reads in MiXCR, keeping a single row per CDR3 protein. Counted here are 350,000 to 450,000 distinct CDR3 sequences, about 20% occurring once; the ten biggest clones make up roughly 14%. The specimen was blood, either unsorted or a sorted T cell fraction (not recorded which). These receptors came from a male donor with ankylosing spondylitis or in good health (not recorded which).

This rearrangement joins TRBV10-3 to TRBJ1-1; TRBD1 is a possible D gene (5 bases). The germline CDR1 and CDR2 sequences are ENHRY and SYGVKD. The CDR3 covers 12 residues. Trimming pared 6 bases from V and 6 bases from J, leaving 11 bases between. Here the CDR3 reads CAISSGGAEAFF. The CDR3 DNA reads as TGTGCCATCAGCTCGGGGGGTGCTGAAGCTTTCTTT.

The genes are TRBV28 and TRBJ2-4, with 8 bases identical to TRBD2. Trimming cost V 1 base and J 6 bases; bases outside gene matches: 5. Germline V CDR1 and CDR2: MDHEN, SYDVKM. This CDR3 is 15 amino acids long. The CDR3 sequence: CASSLLPGGVNIQYF. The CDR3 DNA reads TGTGCCAGCAGTTTATTACCGGGGGGGGTAAACATTCAGTACTTC.

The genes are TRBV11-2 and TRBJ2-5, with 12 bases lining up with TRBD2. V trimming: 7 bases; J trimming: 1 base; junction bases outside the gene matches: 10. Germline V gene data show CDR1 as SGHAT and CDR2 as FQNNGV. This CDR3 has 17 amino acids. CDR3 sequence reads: CASTPTPLAGGQETQYF. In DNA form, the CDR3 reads TGTGCCAGCACCCCGACCCCACTAGCGGGGGGCCAAGAGACCCAGTACTTC.

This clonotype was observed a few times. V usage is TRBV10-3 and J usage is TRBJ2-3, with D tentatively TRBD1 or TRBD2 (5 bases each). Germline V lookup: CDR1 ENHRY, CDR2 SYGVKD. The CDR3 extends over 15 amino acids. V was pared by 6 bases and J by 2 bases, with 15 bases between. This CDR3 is CAISGERGYTDTQYF. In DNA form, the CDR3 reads TGTGCCATCAGCGGGGAAAGGGGTTACACAGATACGCAGTATTTT.

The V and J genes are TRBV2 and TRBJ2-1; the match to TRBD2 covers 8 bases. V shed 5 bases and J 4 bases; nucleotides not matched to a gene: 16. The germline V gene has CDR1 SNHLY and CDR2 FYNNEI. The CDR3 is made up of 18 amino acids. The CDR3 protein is CASSRLAGKELLYNEQFF. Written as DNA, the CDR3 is TGTGCCAGCAGTCGTCTAGCGGGTAAAGAGCTCCTATACAATGAGCAGTTCTTC.

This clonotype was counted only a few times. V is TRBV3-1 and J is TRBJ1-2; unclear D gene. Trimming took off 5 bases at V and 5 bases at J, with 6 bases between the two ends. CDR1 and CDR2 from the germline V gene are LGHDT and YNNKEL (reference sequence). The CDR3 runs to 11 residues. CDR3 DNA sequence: TGTGCCAGCAGCTGGCAGTATGGCTACACCTTC. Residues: CASSWQYGYTF.

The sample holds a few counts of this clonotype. CDR3 protein: CATAWGSGYEQYF. The CDR3 nucleotides read TGTGCCACCGCATGGGGCTCGGGATACGAGCAGTACTTC. The chain links TRBV27 to TRBJ2-7; either TRBD1 or TRBD2 may supply D (5 bases each). Germline lookup yields CDR1 MNHEY and CDR2 SMNVEV (reference sequence). Trimming left V 10 bases short and J 4 bases short, with 17 bases between. The CDR3 contains 13 residues.

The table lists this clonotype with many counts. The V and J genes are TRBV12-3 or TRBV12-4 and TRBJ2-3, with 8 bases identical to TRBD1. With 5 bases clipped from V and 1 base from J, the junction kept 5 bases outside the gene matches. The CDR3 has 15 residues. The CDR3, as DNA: TGTGCCAGCAGTGACCCGGGACAGGGCACAGATACGCAGTATTTT. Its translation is CASSDPGQGTDTQYF.

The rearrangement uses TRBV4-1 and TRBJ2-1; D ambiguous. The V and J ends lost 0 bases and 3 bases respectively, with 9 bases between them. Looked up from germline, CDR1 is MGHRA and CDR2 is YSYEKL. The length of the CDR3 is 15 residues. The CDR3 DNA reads TGCGCCAGCAGCCAAGAAATGGCTAACTACAATGAGCAGTTCTTC. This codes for CASSQEMANYNEQFF.

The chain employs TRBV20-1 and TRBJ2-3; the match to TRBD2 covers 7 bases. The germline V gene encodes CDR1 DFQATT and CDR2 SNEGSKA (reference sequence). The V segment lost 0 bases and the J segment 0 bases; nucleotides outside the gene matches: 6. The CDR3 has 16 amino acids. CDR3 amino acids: CSARDAAGPSTDTQYF. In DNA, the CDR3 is TGCAGTGCTAGAGACGCAGCGGGGCCTAGCACAGATACGCAGTATTTT.

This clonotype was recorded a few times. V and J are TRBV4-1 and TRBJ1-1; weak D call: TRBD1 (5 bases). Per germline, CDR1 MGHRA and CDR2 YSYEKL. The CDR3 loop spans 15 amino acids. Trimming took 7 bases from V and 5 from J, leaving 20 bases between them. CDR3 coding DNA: TGCGCCAGCACCCCAATGGGGGGTCCGGGGACTGAAGCTTTCTTT. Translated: CASTPMGGPGTEAFF.

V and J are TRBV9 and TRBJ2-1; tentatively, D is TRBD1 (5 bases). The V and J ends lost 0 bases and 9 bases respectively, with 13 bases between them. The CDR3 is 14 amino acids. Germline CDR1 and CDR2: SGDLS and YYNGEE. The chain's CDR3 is CASSVEVDISEQFF. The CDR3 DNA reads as TGTGCCAGCAGCGTAGAGGTGGACATCAGTGAGCAGTTCTTC.

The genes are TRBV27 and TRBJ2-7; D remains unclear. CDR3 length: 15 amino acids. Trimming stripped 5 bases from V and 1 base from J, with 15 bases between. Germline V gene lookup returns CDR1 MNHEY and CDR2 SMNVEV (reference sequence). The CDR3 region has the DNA TGTGCCAGCAGTCTCTACTTAAAGACGTCCTACGAGCAGTACTTC. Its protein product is CASSLYLKTSYEQYF.

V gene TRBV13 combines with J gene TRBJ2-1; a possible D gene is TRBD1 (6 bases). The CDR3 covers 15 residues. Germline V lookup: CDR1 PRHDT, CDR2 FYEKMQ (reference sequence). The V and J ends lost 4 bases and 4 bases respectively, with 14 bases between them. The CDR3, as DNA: TGTGCCAGCAGCTCCGGACGGACAGCATACAATGAGCAGTTCTTC. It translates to CASSSGRTAYNEQFF.

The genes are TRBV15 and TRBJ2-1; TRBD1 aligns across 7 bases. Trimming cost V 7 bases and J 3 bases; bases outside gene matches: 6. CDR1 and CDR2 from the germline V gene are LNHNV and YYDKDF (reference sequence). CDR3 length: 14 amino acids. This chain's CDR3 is CATMPGQNYNEQFF. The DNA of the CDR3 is TGTGCCACCATGCCGGGACAGAACTACAATGAGCAGTTCTTC.

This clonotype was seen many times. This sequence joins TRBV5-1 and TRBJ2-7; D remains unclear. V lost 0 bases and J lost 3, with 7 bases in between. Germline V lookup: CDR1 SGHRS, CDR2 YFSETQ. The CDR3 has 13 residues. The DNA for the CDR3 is TGCGCCAGCAGCTTGGCCCCCCTCTACGAGCAGTACTTC. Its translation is CASSLAPLYEQYF.

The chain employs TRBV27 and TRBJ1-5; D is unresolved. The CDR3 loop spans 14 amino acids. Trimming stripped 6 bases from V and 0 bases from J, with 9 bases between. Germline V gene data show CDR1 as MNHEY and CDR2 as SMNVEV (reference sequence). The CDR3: CASSDLYSNQPQHF. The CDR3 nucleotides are TGTGCCAGCAGCGACTTATATAGCAATCAGCCCCAGCATTTT.

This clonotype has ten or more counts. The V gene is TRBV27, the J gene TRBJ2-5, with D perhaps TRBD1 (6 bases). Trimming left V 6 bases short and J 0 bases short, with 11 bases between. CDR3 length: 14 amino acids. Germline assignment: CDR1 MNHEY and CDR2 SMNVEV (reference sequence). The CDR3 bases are TGTGCCAGCAGCTCTACAGGGTACCAAGAGACCCAGTACTTC. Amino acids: CASSSTGYQETQYF.

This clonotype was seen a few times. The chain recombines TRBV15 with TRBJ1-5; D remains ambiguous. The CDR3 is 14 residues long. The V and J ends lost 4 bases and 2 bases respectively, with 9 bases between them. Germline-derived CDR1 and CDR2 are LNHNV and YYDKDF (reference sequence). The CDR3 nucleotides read TGTGCCACCAGCACGACGGGAGGCAATCAGCCCCAGCATTTT. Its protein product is CATSTTGGNQPQHF.

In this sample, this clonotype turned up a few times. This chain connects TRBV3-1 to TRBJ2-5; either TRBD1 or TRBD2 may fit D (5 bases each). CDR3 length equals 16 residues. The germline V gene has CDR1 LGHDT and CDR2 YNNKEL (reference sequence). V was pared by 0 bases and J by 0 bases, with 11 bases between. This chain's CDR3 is CASSQDWDGYQETQYF. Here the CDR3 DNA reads TGTGCCAGCAGCCAAGATTGGGACGGCTACCAAGAGACCCAGTACTTC.

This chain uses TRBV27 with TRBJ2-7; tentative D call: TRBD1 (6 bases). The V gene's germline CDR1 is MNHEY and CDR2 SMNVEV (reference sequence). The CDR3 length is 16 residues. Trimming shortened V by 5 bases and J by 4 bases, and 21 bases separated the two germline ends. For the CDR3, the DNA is TGTGCCAGCAGTCTCATTACCGGACAGCTCATTTACGAGCAGTACTTC. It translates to CASSLITGQLIYEQYF.

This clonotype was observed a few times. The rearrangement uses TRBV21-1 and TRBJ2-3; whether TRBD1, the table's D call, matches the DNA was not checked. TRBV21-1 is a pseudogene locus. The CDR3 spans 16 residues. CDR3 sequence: CASSEPDRGHLNTQYF. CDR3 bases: TGTGCCAGCAGCGAACCAGACAGGGGGCACTTAAATACGCAGTATTTT.

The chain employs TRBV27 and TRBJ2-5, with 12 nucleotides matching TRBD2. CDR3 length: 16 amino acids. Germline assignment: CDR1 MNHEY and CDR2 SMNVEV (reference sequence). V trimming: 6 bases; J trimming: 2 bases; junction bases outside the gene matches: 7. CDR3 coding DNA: TGTGCCAGCAGGTCACTAGCGGGGGGACGACAAGAGACCCAGTACTTC. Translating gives CASRSLAGGRQETQYF.

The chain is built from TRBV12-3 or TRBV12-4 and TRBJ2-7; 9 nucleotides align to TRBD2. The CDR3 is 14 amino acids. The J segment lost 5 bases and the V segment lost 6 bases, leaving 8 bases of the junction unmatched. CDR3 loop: CASSRLAAQHEQYF. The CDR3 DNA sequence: TGTGCCAGCAGCAGACTAGCGGCTCAACACGAGCAGTACTTC.

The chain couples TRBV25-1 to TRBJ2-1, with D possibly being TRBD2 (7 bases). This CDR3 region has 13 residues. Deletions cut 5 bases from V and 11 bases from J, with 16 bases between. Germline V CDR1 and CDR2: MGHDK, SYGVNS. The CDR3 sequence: CASSLSGDIQQFF. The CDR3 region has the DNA TGTGCCAGCAGTTTAAGCGGGGACATCCAGCAGTTCTTC.

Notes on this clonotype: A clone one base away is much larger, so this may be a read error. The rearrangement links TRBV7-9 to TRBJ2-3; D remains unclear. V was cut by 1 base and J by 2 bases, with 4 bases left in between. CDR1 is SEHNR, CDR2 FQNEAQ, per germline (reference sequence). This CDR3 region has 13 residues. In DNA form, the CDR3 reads TGTGCCAGCAGCTTAGACCTCACAGATACGCAGTATTTT. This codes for CASSLDLTDTQYF.

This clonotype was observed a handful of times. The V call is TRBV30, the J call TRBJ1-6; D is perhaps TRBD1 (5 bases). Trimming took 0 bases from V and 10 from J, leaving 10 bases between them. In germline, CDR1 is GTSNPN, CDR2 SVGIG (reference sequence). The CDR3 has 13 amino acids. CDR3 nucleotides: TGTGCCTGGAGTGTTCAGGGAAACTCACCCCTCCACTTT. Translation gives CAWSVQGNSPLHF. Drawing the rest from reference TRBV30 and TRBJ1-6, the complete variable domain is SQTIHQWPATLVQPVGSPLSLECTVEGTSNPNLYWYRQAAGRGLQLLFYSVGIGQISSEVPQNLSASRPQDRQFILSSKKLLLSDSGFYLCAWSVQGNSPLHFGNGTRLTVT.

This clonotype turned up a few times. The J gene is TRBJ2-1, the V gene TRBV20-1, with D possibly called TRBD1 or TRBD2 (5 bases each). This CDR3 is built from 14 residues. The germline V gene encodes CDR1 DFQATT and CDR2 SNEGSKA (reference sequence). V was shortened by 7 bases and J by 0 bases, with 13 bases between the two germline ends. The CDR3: CSGDLGNSYNEQFF. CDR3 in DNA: TGCAGTGGGGACCTGGGGAACTCCTACAATGAGCAGTTCTTC.

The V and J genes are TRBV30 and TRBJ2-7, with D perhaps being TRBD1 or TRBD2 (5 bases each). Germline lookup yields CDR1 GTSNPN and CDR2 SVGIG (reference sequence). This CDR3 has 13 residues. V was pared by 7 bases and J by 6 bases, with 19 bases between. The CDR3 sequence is CASLLRARGEQYF. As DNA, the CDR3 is TGTGCCTCCCTGCTCAGGGCGAGGGGCGAGCAGTACTTC.